A selection of T cell receptor beta chains follows, all from one sample in a study of cytomegalovirus exposure and HLA in healthy donors. Profiling relied on immunoSEQ multiplex PCR, and the TCRdb table lists in-frame clones only, not all of them. Of 150,000 to 250,000 clones listed, roughly four fifths are singletons. The sequenced sample consisted of PBMCs. The source is a woman in her 50s in good health and CMV-seropositive. CDR3s include the opening cysteine and the closing phenylalanine or tryptophan. D genes are given only for firm matches. Size is stated for part of the rows, as once, few or many counts, or as a class when the clone is expanded.

>NA|TRBV5-1|NA|15|TRBJ1-2
CASSLDRVTRDGYTF
TGCGCCAGCAGCTTGGACAGGGTCACTAGAGATGGCTACACCTTC
>NA|TRBV15|NA|16|TRBJ2-7
CATSRELSAKSYEQYF
TGTGCCACCAGCAGAGAGCTCAGCGCAAAGTCCTACGAGCAGTACTTC
>NA|TRBV7-2|NA|14|TRBJ2-6
CASSLWSGANGLTF
TGTGCCAGCAGCTTATGGAGTGGGGCCAACGGCCTGACTTTC
>NA|TRBV28|NA|14|TRBJ1-5
CASSERVLNQPQHF
TGTGCCAGCAGTGAGCGGGTTCTCAATCAGCCCCAGCATTTT
>NA|TRBV11-3|NA|12|TRBJ2-3
CASSPNGDTQYF
TGTGCCAGCAGCCCCAATGGCGATACGCAGTATTTT
>NA|TRBV19|TRBD2|13|TRBJ2-3
CASIAGGTDTQYF
TGTGCCAGTATAGCGGGGGGCACAGATACGCAGTATTTT
>few|TRBV15|TRBD2|16|TRBJ2-2
CATSNPSGGKAGELFF
TGTGCCACCTCGAACCCTAGCGGGGGTAAGGCCGGGGAGCTGTTTTTT
>NA|TRBV30|TRBD1|15|TRBJ1-5
CAWTQGQGAHQPQHF
TGTGCCTGGACCCAGGGACAGGGGGCTCATCAGCCCCAGCATTTT
>NA|TRBV2|TRBD1|14|TRBJ1-5
CASSEGQGAQPQHF
TGTGCCAGCAGTGAAGGACAGGGGGCACAGCCCCAGCATTTT
>NA|TRBV29-1|NA|17|TRBJ2-7
CSVAPSRRLPEEDEQYF
TGCAGCGTTGCCCCTAGCCGCAGGCTACCCGAGGAGGACGAGCAGTACTTC
>NA|TRBV5-6|TRBD1|15|TRBJ2-2
CASSFYRGVTGELFF
TGTGCCAGCAGCTTTTACAGGGGGGTCACCGGGGAGCTGTTTTTT
>NA|TRBV11-2|TRBD2|16|TRBJ2-2
CASSSPWTSPTGELFF
TGTGCCAGCAGCTCCCCCTGGACTAGCCCCACCGGGGAGCTGTTTTTT
>NA|TRBV7-2|TRBD2|15|TRBJ2-3
CASSLQRGGTDTQYF
TGTGCCAGCAGCTTACAGCGGGGGGGCACAGATACGCAGTATTTT
>NA|TRBV7-8|NA|16|TRBJ1-5
CASSGRWGGDNQPQHF
TGTGCCAGCAGCGGGCGGTGGGGAGGGGACAATCAGCCCCAGCATTTT
>NA|TRBV7-2|TRBD2|17|TRBJ2-7
CASSSAGGLAGINEQYF
TGTGCCAGCAGCTCCGCGGGGGGACTAGCGGGGATCAACGAGCAGTACTTC
>NA|TRBV18|NA|15|TRBJ2-7
CASSPGEGGAYEQYF
TGTGCCAGCTCACCAGGAGAGGGAGGAGCCTACGAGCAGTACTTC
>NA|TRBV11-3|TRBD1|15|TRBJ2-2
CASSLGTGGSGELFF
TGTGCCAGCAGCCTTGGGACAGGGGGGTCCGGGGAGCTGTTTTTT
>NA|TRBV4-1|NA|16|TRBJ1-4
CASSQERGATNEKLFF
TGCGCCAGCAGCCAAGAACGGGGGGCGACTAATGAAAAACTGTTTTTT
>NA|TRBV11-2|NA|14|TRBJ2-2
CASSLAGVDGELFF
TGTGCCAGCAGCTTAGCAGGGGTTGACGGGGAGCTGTTTTTT
>few|TRBV19|NA|14|TRBJ1-4
CASGIQTTNEKLFF
TGTGCCAGCGGCATACAGACAACTAATGAAAAACTGTTTTTT
>NA|TRBV28|TRBD1|15|TRBJ2-1
CASRGQGYSYNEQFF
TGTGCCAGCAGAGGACAGGGCTACTCCTACAATGAGCAGTTCTTC
>NA|TRBV1|NA|12|TRBJ1-1
CTKILRGSEAFF
TGCACGAAGATACTTAGGGGGTCTGAAGCTTTCTTT
>NA|TRBV19|NA|15|TRBJ2-7
CASSIDRTVAYEQYF
TGTGCCAGTAGTATAGACAGGACAGTCGCCTACGAGCAGTACTTC
>NA|TRBV29-1|TRBD1|14|TRBJ2-1
CSVAPGQAYNEQFF
TGCAGCGTAGCCCCGGGACAGGCCTACAATGAGCAGTTCTTC
>NA|TRBV28|NA|14|TRBJ1-1
CASSSVGMNTEAFF
TGTGCCAGCAGTTCTGTCGGGATGAACACTGAAGCTTTCTTT
>NA|TRBV28|TRBD2|16|TRBJ2-7
CASTGGGLAGIYEQYF
TGTGCCAGCACTGGAGGCGGACTAGCGGGAATCTACGAGCAGTACTTC
>few|TRBV6-1|NA|13|TRBJ1-1
CASSERGYTEAFF
TGTGCCAGCAGTGAAAGAGGATACACTGAAGCTTTCTTT
>NA|TRBV7-7|NA|18|TRBJ1-4
CASSLVLFRSATNEKLFF
TGTGCTAGCAGCTTAGTACTTTTCAGGTCGGCAACTAATGAAAAACTGTTTTTT
>NA|TRBV4-2|TRBD1|9|TRBJ2-1
CAARGRQFF
TGTGCCGCCAGGGGGAGGCAGTTCTTC
>NA|TRBV6-1|TRBD2|17|TRBJ2-2
CASSGPRLAVNTGELFF
TGTGCCAGCAGTGGACCGAGACTAGCGGTGAACACCGGGGAGCTGTTTTTT
>NA|TRBV28|NA|14|TRBJ1-1
CASSGDRRTAEAFF
TGTGCCAGCAGTGGAGACAGACGAACAGCTGAAGCTTTCTTT
>once|TRBV19|NA|13|TRBJ2-6
CASESSGANGLTF
TGTGCCAGTGAGAGCTCTGGGGCCAACGGCCTGACTTTC
>few|TRBV10-3|TRBD1|14|TRBJ1-6
CAISRQGRNSPLHF
TGTGCCATCAGCCGACAGGGGAGGAATTCACCCCTCCACTTT
>NA|TRBV27|TRBD1|19|TRBJ2-7
CASSSGPGTVNLMGYEQYF
TGTGCCAGCAGTTCAGGGCCCGGGACAGTCAACCTGATGGGCTACGAGCAGTACTTC
>NA|TRBV15|TRBD1|14|TRBJ1-2
CATSRETGAKGYTF
TGTGCCACCAGCAGGGAGACAGGGGCGAAAGGCTACACCTTC
>NA|TRBV18|TRBD1|15|TRBJ1-2
CASSPGTGADYGYTF
TGTGCCAGCTCACCCGGGACAGGGGCAGACTATGGCTACACCTTC
>once|TRBV28|NA|12|TRBJ1-2
CASSFQNYGYTF
TGTGCCAGCAGTTTCCAGAACTATGGCTACACCTTC
>NA|TRBV6-1|TRBD1|14|TRBJ1-4
CASSGTGGDEKLFF
TGTGCCAGCAGTGGGACAGGGGGCGATGAAAAACTGTTTTTT
>NA|TRBV30|NA|11|TRBJ2-4
CAWSLQGSQHF
TGTGCCTGGAGTCTCCAGGGCAGTCAGCACTTC
>NA|TRBV29-1|NA|12|TRBJ1-4
CSVLAGGEKLFF
TGCAGCGTCCTCGCGGGGGGGGAAAAACTGTTTTTT
>NA|TRBV7-8|NA|13|TRBJ2-1
CASSSRVANEQFF
TGTGCCAGCAGCTCCCGCGTAGCTAATGAGCAGTTCTTC
>NA|TRBV9|NA|16|TRBJ2-3
CASSVGPLTRSDTQYF
TGTGCCAGCAGCGTAGGTCCCTTAACTAGATCAGATACGCAGTATTTT
>NA|TRBV7-2|NA|13|TRBJ2-7
CASSLARGGEQYF
TGTGCCAGCAGCTTAGCCCGGGGTGGCGAGCAGTACTTC
>NA|TRBV19|TRBD2|14|TRBJ2-3
CASRSGGPTDTQYF
TGTGCCAGTAGATCGGGGGGGCCCACAGATACGCAGTATTTT
>once|TRBV6-5|TRBD1|14|TRBJ2-7
CASRPRTGQDEQYF
TGTGCCAGCAGACCCAGGACAGGGCAAGACGAGCAGTACTTC
>NA|TRBV19|NA|13|TRBJ1-1
CASSFTANTEAFF
TGTGCCAGTAGTTTTACAGCGAACACTGAAGCTTTCTTT